These T cell receptor beta chains were read from a single sample in a study of shared clonotypes between healthy human individuals. Some clones are missing from TCRdb's copy, which holds only in-frame ones; the method was immunoSEQ multiplex PCR. The sample includes roughly 1 million clones, around 74% of them seen just once. What was sequenced was memory CD4+ T cells sorted from blood. These receptors all stem from a man between 18 and 29 years old in good health. Each CDR3 is given with its conserved first and last residue. Each record gives: clone size, V gene, D gene, J gene, CDR3 protein, CDR3 DNA. A D gene is named only where the DNA matches it firmly. Rows give clone size only sometimes, using once, few, many, or a class for an expanded clone.

.,TRBV4-1,.,TRBJ1-4,CASSQFTPQLGEKLFF,TGCGCCAGCAGCCAATTTACGCCCCAACTCGGTGAAAAACTGTTTTTT
.,TRBV7-2,TRBD1,TRBJ2-7,CASSLVSGQTYEQYF,TGTGCCAGCAGCTTAGTATCGGGACAGACCTACGAGCAGTACTTC
once,TRBV19,.,TRBJ2-2,CASNLLLNTGELFF,TGTGCCAGTAATTTACTTCTGAACACCGGGGAGCTGTTTTTT
.,TRBV28,TRBD1,TRBJ2-1,CASSLHRQGSYNEQFF,TGTGCCAGCAGTCTCCACCGACAGGGTTCCTACAATGAGCAGTTCTTC
.,TRBV5-5,TRBD1,TRBJ2-7,CASSPRQGSSYEQYF,TGTGCCAGCAGCCCAAGACAGGGAAGCTCCTACGAGCAGTACTTC
.,TRBV10-3,.,TRBJ2-2,CAISDQPNTGELFF,TGTGCCATCAGTGACCAACCGAACACCGGGGAGCTGTTTTTT
few,TRBV19,TRBD1,TRBJ2-7,CASSAPGQALYEQYF,TGTGCCAGTAGTGCCCCCGGACAGGCCCTCTACGAGCAGTACTTC
.,TRBV7-8,TRBD2,TRBJ2-3,CASSLSPTSGGTDTQYF,TGTGCCAGCAGCTTATCCCCGACTAGCGGGGGGACAGATACGCAGTATTTT
.,TRBV10-3,.,TRBJ2-2,CAISESLANTGELFF,TGTGCCATCAGTGAGTCGTTAGCGAACACCGGGGAGCTGTTTTTT
.,TRBV12-2,.,TRBJ2-7,CASRLARASDYEQYF,TGTGCAAGTCGCTTAGCGCGGGCTTCCGACTACGAGCAGTACTTC
.,TRBV6-5,.,TRBJ1-5,CASRRDGNQPQHF,TGTGCCAGCAGAAGGGACGGGAATCAGCCCCAGCATTTT
.,TRBV5-1,TRBD1,TRBJ2-5,CASGPGAGGTGETQYF,TGCGCCAGCGGCCCCGGAGCAGGGGGCACGGGGGAGACCCAGTACTTC
.,TRBV14,.,TRBJ2-7,CASSWARNYEQYF,TGTGCCAGCAGCTGGGCACGAAACTACGAGCAGTACTTC
few,TRBV19,TRBD1,TRBJ1-2,CASRDREKDGYTF,TGTGCCAGCCGTGACAGGGAAAAGGATGGCTACACCTTC
.,TRBV4-2,TRBD2,TRBJ2-7,CASSWGSGRAIYEQYF,TGTGCCAGCAGCTGGGGGAGCGGGAGGGCCATCTACGAGCAGTACTTC
.,TRBV6-5,.,TRBJ2-7,CASSWEYEQYF,TGTGCCAGCAGTTGGGAGTACGAGCAGTACTTC
.,TRBV4-2,.,TRBJ2-7,CASSQEGDVSYEQYF,TGTGCCAGCAGCCAAGAAGGAGATGTATCCTACGAGCAGTACTTC
.,TRBV30,.,TRBJ1-1,CAWSQGLSTEAFF,TGTGCCTGGAGTCAAGGTCTTAGCACTGAAGCTTTCTTT
.,TRBV19,.,TRBJ1-2,CASSQTGKDTAGYTF,TGTGCCAGTAGCCAGACAGGCAAAGACACGGCTGGCTACACCTTC
.,TRBV11-2,.,TRBJ1-5,CASSLSTRSNQPQHF,TGTGCCAGCAGCTTGAGTACCAGGAGCAATCAGCCCCAGCATTTT
.,TRBV11-3,.,TRBJ2-2,CASSPPTGELFF,TGTGCCAGCAGCCCACCCACCGGGGAGCTGTTTTTT
.,TRBV6-1,.,TRBJ1-1,CASISGQGGTEAFF,TGTGCCAGCATCTCGGGGCAGGGCGGCACTGAAGCTTTCTTT
.,TRBV18,.,TRBJ1-5,CASSPKDSNQPQHF,TGTGCCAGCTCACCCAAGGATAGCAATCAGCCCCAGCATTTT
.,TRBV7-9,TRBD2,TRBJ2-1,CASSFLTGLAGRYNEQFF,TGTGCCAGCAGCTTCCTTACAGGACTAGCGGGACGGTACAATGAGCAGTTCTTC
.,TRBV5-6,TRBD2,TRBJ2-5,CASSKRGGIQETQYF,TGTGCCAGCAGCAAGCGGGGGGGAATACAAGAGACCCAGTACTTC
once,TRBV5-1,.,TRBJ2-7,CASSAARDWEAYEQYF,TGCGCCAGCAGCGCTGCCCGGGACTGGGAGGCCTACGAGCAGTACTTC
.,TRBV21-1,.,TRBJ2-3,CASSKVRGGALGQSDTQYF,TGTGCCAGCAGCAAAGTGAGGGGGGGCGCTTTGGGTCAATCAGATACGCAGTATTTT
many,TRBV9,.,TRBJ1-2,CASSVEKGGGYTF,TGTGCCAGCAGCGTAGAGAAAGGGGGTGGCTACACCTTC
.,TRBV27,.,TRBJ1-5,CASSPDRTLSNQPQHF,TGTGCCAGCAGTCCTGACAGGACACTAAGCAATCAGCCCCAGCATTTT
.,TRBV4-1,.,TRBJ1-2,CASSQWRDLADGYTF,TGCGCCAGCAGCCAATGGCGAGACTTGGCTGATGGCTACACCTTC
few,TRBV10-1,.,TRBJ2-2,CASSKQVTGELFF,TGCGCCAGCAGTAAACAGGTCACCGGGGAGCTGTTTTTT
.,TRBV30,TRBD1,TRBJ2-3,CAWDRANTDTQYF,TGTGCCTGGGACAGGGCTAACACAGATACGCAGTATTTT